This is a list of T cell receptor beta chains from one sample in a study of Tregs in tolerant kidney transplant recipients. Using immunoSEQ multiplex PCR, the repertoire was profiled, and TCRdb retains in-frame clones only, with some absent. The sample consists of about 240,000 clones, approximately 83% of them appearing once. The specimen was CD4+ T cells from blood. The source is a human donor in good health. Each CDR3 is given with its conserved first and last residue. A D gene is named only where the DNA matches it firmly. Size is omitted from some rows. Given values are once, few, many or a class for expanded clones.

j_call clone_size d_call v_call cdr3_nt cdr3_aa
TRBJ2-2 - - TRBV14 TGTGCCAGCAGCCAAGGGAAGAACACCGGGGAGCTGTTTTTT CASSQGKNTGELFF
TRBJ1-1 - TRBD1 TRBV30 TGTGCCTGGAGGGACAAGACAGGGTATGAAGTTTTCTTT CAWRDKTGYEVFF
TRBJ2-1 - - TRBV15 TGTGCCACCGGGACCCGCAAACAGGGTCAGTATGAGCAGTTCTTC CATGTRKQGQYEQFF
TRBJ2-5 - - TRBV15 TGTGCCACCAGCAAACAGGGTTGGTACCAAGAGACCCAGTACTTC CATSKQGWYQETQYF
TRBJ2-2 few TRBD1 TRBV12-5 TGTGCTAGTGGTCCTACTGGGACAGGGTCCACCGGGGAGCTGTTTTTT CASGPTGTGSTGELFF
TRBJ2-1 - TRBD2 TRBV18 TGTGCCAGCTCACTAAGGGTAGCGGGGGTCAATGAGCAGTTCTTC CASSLRVAGVNEQFF
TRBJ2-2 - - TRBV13 TGTGCCAGCAGCTTCTCAGGGCCATGGGCCGGGGAGCTGTTTTTT CASSFSGPWAGELFF
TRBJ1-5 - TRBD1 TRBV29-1 TGCAGCGTTGGGGACAGCCCCGATTACAATCAGCCCCAGCATTTT CSVGDSPDYNQPQHF
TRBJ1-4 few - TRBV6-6 TGTGCCAGCAGTCCCATGGGACGCGGCCGGCATTTT CASSPMGRGRHF
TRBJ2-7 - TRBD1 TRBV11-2 TGTGCCAGCAGCTTAGACAGGGGGAGGCAGTACTTC CASSLDRGRQYF
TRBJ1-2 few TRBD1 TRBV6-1 TGTGCCAGCAGCGGACAGGGGGCGGGATATGGCTACACCTTC CASSGQGAGYGYTF
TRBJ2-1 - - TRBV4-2 TGTGCCAGCACTCCGGGCGGCTCCTACAATGAGCAGTTCTTC CASTPGGSYNEQFF
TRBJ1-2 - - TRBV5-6 TGTGCCAGCAGCATCAGACAGCTCCCCCGAAACTATGGCTACACCTTC CASSIRQLPRNYGYTF
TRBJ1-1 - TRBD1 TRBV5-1 TGCGCCAGCAGCGATCAGACAGGGGTGGGCACTGAAGCTTTCTTT CASSDQTGVGTEAFF
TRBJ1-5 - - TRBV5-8 TGTGCCAGCAGCTTGGGAGTGGTCCTGCCCCAGCATTTT CASSLGVVLPQHF
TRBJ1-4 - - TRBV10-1 TGCGCCAGCTCAACCTCGGGCCAAGAAAAACTGTTTTTT CASSTSGQEKLFF
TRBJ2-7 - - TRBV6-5 TGTGCCAGCAGCCTTCGAGGGGTTGGGAGGTACGAGCAGTACTTC CASSLRGVGRYEQYF
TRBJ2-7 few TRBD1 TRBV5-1 TGCGCCAGCAGCGCGAGGACAGGGGAGCTCGGTGACTACGAGCAGTACTTC CASSARTGELGDYEQYF
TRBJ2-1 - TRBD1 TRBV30 TGTGCCTGCCCCCGGGACAGGGCGGTCGGTGAGCAGTTCTTC CACPRDRAVGEQFF
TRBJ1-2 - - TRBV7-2 TGTGCCAGCAGCCCCCAGCGAAACTATGGCTACACCTTC CASSPQRNYGYTF
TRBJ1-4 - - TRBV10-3 TGTGCCATCAGTGAGGGTCCCGTAAGGGGGGGCCTTAATGAAAAACTGTTTTTT CAISEGPVRGGLNEKLFF
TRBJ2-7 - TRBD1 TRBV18 TGTGCCAGCTCACCACCGAGGGGACAGGGGTACGAGCAGTACTTC CASSPPRGQGYEQYF
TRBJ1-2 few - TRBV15 TGTGCCACCAGCAGCCCGGAGGGATCAGTGTCCTACACCTTC CATSSPEGSVSYTF
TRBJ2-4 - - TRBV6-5 TGTGCCAGCAGAAGGACGGTCCTAGCCAAAAACATTCAGTACTTC CASRRTVLAKNIQYF
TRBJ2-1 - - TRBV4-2 TGTGCCAGCAGCCAAGGGAGTAACCGGAATGAGCAGTTCTTC CASSQGSNRNEQFF
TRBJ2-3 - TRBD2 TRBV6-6 TGTGCCAGCAGTTACGGCCCTAGCGGGGGGGAAGATACGCAGTATTTT CASSYGPSGGEDTQYF
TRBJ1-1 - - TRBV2 TGTGCCAGCACGGGGGAAGCCCACACTGAAGCTTTCTTT CASTGEAHTEAFF
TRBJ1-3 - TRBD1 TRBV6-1 TGTGCCAGCAGTCTTCGGACAGGGAGTGGAAACACCATATATTTT CASSLRTGSGNTIYF
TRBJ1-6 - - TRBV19 TGTGCCAGTAGTATAGCAGGGTTCAATAATTCACCCCTCCACTTT CASSIAGFNNSPLHF
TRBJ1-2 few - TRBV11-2 TGTGCCAGCAGCCCGGACAGTTACAACTATGGCTACACCTTC CASSPDSYNYGYTF
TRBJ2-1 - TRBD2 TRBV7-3 TGTGCCAGCAGCACGGGACTAGCGTCGCAGTCCTACAATGAGCAGTTCTTC CASSTGLASQSYNEQFF
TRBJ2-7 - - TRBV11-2 TGTGCCAGCGGGGGGGCCTCGTACGAGCAGTACTTC CASGGASYEQYF
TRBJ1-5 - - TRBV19 TGTGCCAGTAGTGATCAGGGGCATCAGCCCCAGCATTTT CASSDQGHQPQHF
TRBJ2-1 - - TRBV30 TGTGCCTGGAGTGCGAGACAGCTCACCAATGAGCAGTTCTTC CAWSARQLTNEQFF
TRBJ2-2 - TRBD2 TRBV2 TGTGCCAGCAGTCCTGGGACTAGCGGAAACACCGGGGAGCTGTTTTTT CASSPGTSGNTGELFF
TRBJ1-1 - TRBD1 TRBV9 TGTGCCAGCAGCGTAGCTGGGGGACAGTCTAAAGCTTTCTTT CASSVAGGQSKAFF
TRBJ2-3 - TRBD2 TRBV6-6 TGTGCCAGCAGTTACCCCCTAGCGGGGGACGCAGATACGCAGTATTTT CASSYPLAGDADTQYF
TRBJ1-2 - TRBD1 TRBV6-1 TGTGCCAGCAGCCGACAGGGGCGAAACTATGGCTACACCTTC CASSRQGRNYGYTF
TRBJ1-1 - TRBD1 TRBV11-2 TGTGCCAGCAGTGACAGGGGGCGCGGTAATACTGAAGCTTTCTTT CASSDRGRGNTEAFF
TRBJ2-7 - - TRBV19 TGTGCCAGTACCCCAGGGGTAGGGTATCCCTACGAGCAGTACTTC CASTPGVGYPYEQYF
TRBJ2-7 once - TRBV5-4 TGTGCCAGCAGGCGGGACAGCTACGAGCAGTACTTC CASRRDSYEQYF
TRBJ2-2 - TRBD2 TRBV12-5 TGTGCTAGTGGTTTGGTACGGGGGGACACCGGGGAGCTGTTTTTT CASGLVRGDTGELFF
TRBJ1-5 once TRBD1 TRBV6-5 TGTGCCAGCAGCTCACAGGGGGTGAGCCAGCCCCAGCATTTT CASSSQGVSQPQHF
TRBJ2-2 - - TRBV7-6 TGTGCCAGCAGCTTGCTTGCGGGGGCGGGGAACACCGGGGAGCTGTTTTTT CASSLLAGAGNTGELFF
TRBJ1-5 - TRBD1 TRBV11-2 TGTGCCAGCAGCTTGGGACAGCCTACTACCAATCAGCCCCAGCATTTT CASSLGQPTTNQPQHF
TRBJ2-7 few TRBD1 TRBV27 TGTGCCAGCAGCCTCGGCCCCCGGGACAGGGTTGGGGAGCAGTACTTC CASSLGPRDRVGEQYF
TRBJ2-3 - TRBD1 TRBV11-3 TGTGCCAGCAGCTTAGGTTGGACAGGGTCTTTTTCAGATACGCAGTATTTT CASSLGWTGSFSDTQYF
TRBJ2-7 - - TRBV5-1 TGCGCCAGCAGCTTGGTTGACAGCTCCTACGAGCAGTACTTC CASSLVDSSYEQYF
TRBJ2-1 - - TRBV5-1 TGCGCCAGCAGCCACGGGACGAGGGGCAATGAGCAGTTCTTC CASSHGTRGNEQFF
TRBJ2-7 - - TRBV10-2 TGCGCCAGCAGTGAAGTGCCTACGGGTGAGCAGTACTTC CASSEVPTGEQYF
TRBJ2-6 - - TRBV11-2 TGTGCCAGCAGCTTCCGTTACGGGGTCTCTGGGGCCAACGTCCTGACTTTC CASSFRYGVSGANVLTF
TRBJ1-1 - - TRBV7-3 TGTGCCAGCAGCTTCACCCGGGACACTGAAGCTTTCTTT CASSFTRDTEAFF
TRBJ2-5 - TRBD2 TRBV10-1 TGCGCCAGCAAGGTAAAGCGGGGGGACCTCCAAGAGACCCAGTACTTC CASKVKRGDLQETQYF